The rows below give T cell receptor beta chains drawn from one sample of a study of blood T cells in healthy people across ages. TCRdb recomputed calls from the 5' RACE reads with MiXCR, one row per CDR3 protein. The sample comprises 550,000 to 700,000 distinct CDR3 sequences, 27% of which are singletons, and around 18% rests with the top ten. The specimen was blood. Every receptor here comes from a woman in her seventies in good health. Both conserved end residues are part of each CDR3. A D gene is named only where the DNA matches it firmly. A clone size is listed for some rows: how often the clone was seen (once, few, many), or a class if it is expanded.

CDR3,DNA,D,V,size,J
CASSLEGRDNYGYTF,TGCGCCAGCAGCTTGGAAGGCAGGGATAACTATGGCTACACCTTC,-,TRBV5-1,few,TRBJ1-2
CASSEAWGAVQPQHF,TGTGCCAGTAGTGAAGCATGGGGGGCAGTACAGCCCCAGCATTTT,-,TRBV6-1,-,TRBJ1-5
CASSSRAGGDTQYF,TGTGCCAGCAGCTCACGGGCAGGGGGAGATACGCAGTATTTT,TRBD1,TRBV4-2,-,TRBJ2-3
CASSLGRVETGELFF,TGCGCCAGCAGCTTAGGAAGGGTCGAAACCGGGGAGCTGTTTTTT,-,TRBV5-1,-,TRBJ2-2
CATRARSETQYF,TGTGCCACCAGGGCGAGATCGGAGACCCAGTACTTC,-,TRBV24-1,-,TRBJ2-5
CASNQDSQGNYGYTF,TGCGCCAGCAATCAAGACTCCCAGGGCAACTATGGCTACACCTTC,-,TRBV5-1,-,TRBJ1-2
CASIGLGPISYNEQFF,TGTGCCAGCATCGGGCTCGGGCCTATTTCCTACAATGAGCAGTTCTTC,-,TRBV28,-,TRBJ2-1
CASSSGNSQETQYF,TGTGCCAGCAGCTCCGGGAACAGCCAAGAGACCCAGTACTTC,-,TRBV7-9,few,TRBJ2-5
CASSRGQMGYNEQFF,TGCGCCAGCAGCCGGGGACAGATGGGATACAATGAGCAGTTCTTC,TRBD1,TRBV4-3,-,TRBJ2-1
CASSFRTSVTQNIQYF,TGTGCCAGCAGTTTTAGGACTAGCGTTACCCAGAACATTCAGTACTTC,TRBD2,TRBV12-3/TRBV12-4,-,TRBJ2-4
CAISDTGADTQYF,TGTGCCATCAGTGATACGGGCGCAGATACGCAGTATTTT,-,TRBV10-3,-,TRBJ2-3
CASSATGSGANVLTF,TGTGCCAGCAGCGCGACAGGGTCTGGGGCCAACGTCCTGACTTTC,TRBD1,TRBV9,many,TRBJ2-6
CASSFIGGEAFF,TGTGCCAGCAGCTTTATAGGGGGCGAAGCTTTCTTT,TRBD1,TRBV7-9,-,TRBJ1-1
CASSSARTSETQYF,TGTGCCAGCAGTTCAGCGAGGACCTCAGAGACCCAGTACTTC,-,TRBV6-2/TRBV6-3,few,TRBJ2-5
CASSTTGWYGYTF,TGTGCCAGCAGCACGACAGGGTGGTATGGCTACACCTTC,TRBD1,TRBV11-2,-,TRBJ1-2
CASSLGHTGDGGIQYF,TGCGCCAGCAGCTTGGGTCATACAGGGGATGGCGGCATTCAGTACTTC,TRBD1,TRBV5-1,few,TRBJ2-4
CASSYRHRVDTEAFF,TGTGCCAGCAGTTATAGACACAGGGTTGACACTGAAGCTTTCTTT,-,TRBV6-6,-,TRBJ1-1
CASSLFGTSGGTTLQETQYF,TGTGCCAGCAGTTTGTTCGGGACTAGCGGGGGGACCACCCTCCAAGAGACCCAGTACTTC,TRBD2,TRBV28,few,TRBJ2-5
CASSQVMGRAYEQYF,TGTGCCAGCAGCCAAGTTATGGGCAGGGCCTACGAGCAGTACTTC,-,TRBV14,-,TRBJ2-7
CASSLVSTVNTEAFF,TGTGCCAGCAGCTTAGTGTCGACGGTGAACACTGAAGCTTTCTTT,-,TRBV7-2,-,TRBJ1-1
CASSSDHYEQYF,TGTGCCAGCAGCTCCGACCACTACGAGCAGTACTTC,-,TRBV7-2,-,TRBJ2-7
CALQGDSRYYGYTF,TGTGCCCTTCAGGGGGACTCGAGGTACTATGGCTACACCTTC,TRBD1,TRBV6-6,-,TRBJ1-2
CASSLDRIWQGDTGELFF,TGTGCCAGCAGCTTAGATAGGATTTGGCAGGGGGACACCGGGGAGCTGTTTTTT,TRBD1,TRBV7-8,-,TRBJ2-2
CASSDGQGGETQYF,TGCGCCAGCAGCGATGGACAGGGGGGTGAGACCCAGTACTTC,TRBD1,TRBV5-1,-,TRBJ2-5
CASSYETDEQYF,TGTGCCAGCAGTTACGAGACGGACGAGCAGTACTTC,-,TRBV6-2/TRBV6-3,-,TRBJ2-7
CASSRGQALGAFF,TGTGCCAGCAGCAGGGGACAGGCGTTAGGAGCTTTCTTT,TRBD1,TRBV7-2,-,TRBJ1-1
CASSLGLAAAAGELFF,TGTGCCAGCAGCCTGGGACTAGCGGCGGCGGCCGGGGAGCTGTTTTTT,TRBD2,TRBV7-7,-,TRBJ2-2
CASSYTGPSHEQYF,TGTGCCAGCAGTTACACAGGGCCCTCCCACGAGCAGTACTTC,-,TRBV12-3/TRBV12-4,many,TRBJ2-7
CASSRVSGNEQFF,TGCGCCAGCAGCAGGGTTTCAGGCAATGAGCAGTTCTTC,-,TRBV5-1,-,TRBJ2-1
CSAPGYGDTQYF,TGCAGTGCTCCCGGGTACGGAGATACGCAGTATTTT,-,TRBV20-1,-,TRBJ2-3
CASSLGQGAPSGNTIYF,TGCGCCAGCAGCTTGGGACAGGGGGCTCCCTCTGGAAACACCATATATTTT,TRBD1,TRBV5-1,-,TRBJ1-3